Below, 18 T cell receptor beta chains from the same sample are listed, as sequenced in a study of cytomegalovirus exposure and HLA in healthy donors. The PCR employed 60 Vbeta primers together with 13 Jbeta primers. Libraries were prepared by immunoSEQ multiplex PCR; TCRdb keeps only in-frame clonotypes and omits some of them. The sample includes about 150,000 clones, less than 85% seen only once; the top ten take 6.6%. Input material: PBMCs. These receptors came from a woman aged 45-60 years in good health and CMV-seropositive.

This clone was seen only a few times. The chain links TRBV5-8 to TRBJ1-2, with 8 bases aligning to TRBD1. Trimming at V came to 3 bases and at J to 5 bases, leaving 3 bases not matched to a gene. CDR1 SGHTS and CDR2 YDEGEE come from the germline V gene. This CDR3 is built from 13 residues. The CDR3 loop reads CASSSGQGYGYTF. The CDR3 nucleotides are TGTGCCAGCAGCTCAGGACAGGGATATGGCTACACCTTC.

The chain is built from TRBV7-8 and TRBJ1-6; D is uncertain. V lost 2 bases and J lost 5, with 10 bases in between. Germline V gene lookup returns CDR1 SGHVS and CDR2 FQNEAQ. The CDR3 sequence is 15 residues long. CDR3 loop: CASSLRSINNSPLHF. Here the CDR3 DNA reads TGTGCCAGCAGCTTACGGTCCATTAATAATTCACCCCTCCACTTT.

This sequence joins TRBV6-6 and TRBJ2-3; D gene uncertain. V shed 6 bases and J shed 4 bases, with 11 bases lying between them. Germline CDR1 reads MNHNY; CDR2 reads SVGAGI (reference sequence). This CDR3 comprises 13 residues. The CDR3 region is CASRNGVADTQYF. CDR3 bases: TGTGCCAGCAGAAACGGTGTGGCAGATACGCAGTATTTT.

The rearrangement links TRBV2 to TRBJ2-5; possibly TRBD1 for D (6 bases). The DNA end is more similar to TRBJ2-7, so the J call may be wrong. Looked up from germline, CDR1 is SNHLY and CDR2 is FYNNEI. The CDR3 runs 13 residues. This CDR3 is CASSLTGSYEQYF. Written as DNA, the CDR3 is TGTGCCAGCAGCCTGACAGGTTCCTACGAGCAGTACTTC.

The rearrangement uses TRBV5-7 and TRBJ2-3; 12 bases map to TRBD2. TRBV5-7 is designated an ORF whose function remains uncertain. The CDR3 length is 17 residues. J gave up 4 bases and V 1 base, and 7 bases lay outside the gene matches. As DNA, the CDR3 is TGTGCCAGCAGCTTGTGGCCTAGCGGGGGGGGCGCAGATACGCAGTATTTT. Amino acid sequence: CASSLWPSGGGADTQYF.

A single count supports this clone. V usage is TRBV29-1 and J usage is TRBJ2-1, with a tentative D call TRBD2 (5 bases). The CDR3 has 19 amino acids. With 0 bases removed from V and 2 bases from J, the gap between germline ends came to 23 bases. Germline CDR1 reads SQVTM; CDR2 reads ANQGSEA. In DNA, the CDR3 is TGCAGCGTTGAAGATGCGGTAGCGAGACCTTCGATTGCCTACAATGAGCAGTTCTTC. Translation: CSVEDAVARPSIAYNEQFF.

The J gene is TRBJ2-5, the V gene TRBV5-4, with a weak D call TRBD2 (5 bases). The CDR3 runs to 12 residues. Trimming pared 2 bases from V and 7 bases from J, leaving 9 bases between. CDR1 and CDR2 from the germline V gene are SGHNT and YYREEE (reference sequence). The CDR3 sequence is CASSFGIGTQYF. The DNA of the CDR3 is TGTGCCAGCAGCTTCGGGATCGGGACCCAGTACTTC.

The chain employs TRBV6-1 and TRBJ1-4; a weak D match, TRBD1 (6 bases). The V gene's germline CDR1 is MNHNS and CDR2 SASEGT. The CDR3 runs to 15 residues. Trimming took 4 bases from V and 0 from J, leaving 9 bases between them. CDR3 nucleotides: TGTGCCAGCAGTGGGGGGGGCACAACTAATGAAAAACTGTTTTTT. This encodes CASSGGGTTNEKLFF.

The chain is built from TRBV7-9 and TRBJ1-6; 7 bases map to TRBD1. Germline CDR1 and CDR2: SEHNR and FQNEAQ (reference sequence). The CDR3 runs to 15 residues. J was trimmed by 6 bases and V by 4 bases; bases with no gene match: 6. The CDR3 bases are TGTGCCAGCAGCTCACAGGGGACTGCTAATTCACCCCTCCACTTT. Translating it yields CASSSQGTANSPLHF.

The chain joins TRBV14 to TRBJ2-2; D may be TRBD1 (5 bases). CDR3 length: 16 amino acids. Trimming removed 3 bases from V and 6 bases from J, with 17 bases in between. CDR1 SGHDN and CDR2 FVKESK come from the germline V gene. The chain's CDR3 is CASSQKAGFVPGELFF. The DNA of the CDR3 is TGTGCCAGCAGCCAGAAAGCAGGGTTTGTCCCCGGGGAGCTGTTTTTT.

The count of this clone is one. The CDR3 DNA follows: TGTGCCAGCAACCGCCGAATTGGAAACACAGGTGAAAAACTGTTTTTT. It specifies CASNRRIGNTGEKLFF. The J gene is TRBJ1-4, the V gene TRBV5-6, with D perhaps TRBD1 (5 bases). This CDR3 has 16 amino acids. CDR1 is SGHDT and CDR2 is YYEEEE in the germline V gene. Between the trimmed V and J ends, which lost 6 bases and 7 bases, there was a span of 22 bases. Filled out from reference TRBV5-6 and TRBJ1-4, the complete variable domain reads DAGVTQSPTHLIKTRGQQVTLRCSPKSGHDTVSWYQQALGQGPQFIFQYYEEEERQRGNFPDRFSGHQFPNYSSELNVNALLLGDSALYLCASNRRIGNTGEKLFFGSGTQLSVL.

V is TRBV4-1 and J is TRBJ1-4; the D is unclear. Looked up from germline, CDR1 is MGHRA and CDR2 is YSYEKL. With 1 base removed from V and 7 bases from J, the gap between germline ends came to 7 bases. This CDR3 region has 13 residues. The CDR3 protein is CASSQASIEKLFF. CDR3 nucleotide sequence: TGCGCCAGCAGCCAAGCGTCTATTGAAAAACTGTTTTTT.

The chain uses TRBV5-1 and TRBJ1-3; 7 bases line up with TRBD1. Germline CDR1 and CDR2: SGHRS and YFSETQ. V gave up 2 bases and J gave up 0 bases; unmatched junction bases: 5. The CDR3 contains 16 residues. CDR3 amino acids: CASSFGQENSGNTIYF. The CDR3 nucleotides are TGCGCCAGCAGCTTCGGACAGGAAAACTCTGGAAACACCATATATTTT.

CDR3 residues: CASSESSGLPTGTEAFF. CDR3 sequence (DNA): TGCGCCAGCAGTGAGTCGTCGGGATTGCCTACAGGGACTGAAGCTTTCTTT. The genes are TRBV10-1 and TRBJ1-1, with D possibly matching TRBD1 (6 bases). CDR3 size: 17 residues. Germline V gene lookup returns CDR1 WNHNN and CDR2 SYGVQD (reference sequence). V lost 0 bases, J lost 5 bases, and 19 bases lay in between.

V usage is TRBV5-4 and J usage is TRBJ1-2; no reliable D call. This CDR3 region has 13 residues. The germline V gene encodes CDR1 SGHNT and CDR2 YYREEE (reference sequence). Trimming pared 4 bases from V and 1 base from J, leaving 8 bases between. The CDR3 loop is CASSPRDNYGYTF. The CDR3 DNA reads as TGTGCCAGCAGCCCCCGGGATAACTATGGCTACACCTTC.

The chain uses TRBV10-3 and TRBJ2-3, with 12 bases matching TRBD2. The ends lost 4 bases at V and 0 bases at J; junction bases unmatched: 8. The CDR3 runs 18 residues. Germline CDR1 and CDR2: ENHRY and SYGVKD. Here the CDR3 reads CAISVSLAGGASTDTQYF. The DNA for the CDR3 is TGTGCCATCAGTGTGTCGCTAGCGGGGGGGGCTAGCACAGATACGCAGTATTTT.

A remark on this clone: The same CDR3 also results from other DNA sequences found in this sample. The chain is built from TRBV4-3 and TRBJ2-7; D not resolved. Trimming took 0 bases from V and 3 from J, leaving 6 bases between them. The CDR3 is 13 amino acids. Germline CDR1 and CDR2: LGHNA and YSLEER. This CDR3 is CASSQDRSYEQYF. For the CDR3, the DNA is TGCGCCAGCAGCCAAGATAGGAGCTACGAGCAGTACTTC.

This clone was seen a few times. V is TRBV6-5 and J is TRBJ1-2, with a tentative D call TRBD1 (6 bases). CDR1 is MNHEY and CDR2 is SVGAGI in the germline V gene. There are 14 residues in the CDR3. V shed 0 bases and J shed 8 bases, with 13 bases lying between them. Here the CDR3 DNA reads TGTGCCAGCAGTTACTCGGGCGGGGGCAGGGGCTACACCTTC. Translation: CASSYSGGGRGYTF.